The clone carrying this T cell receptor beta chain has a handful of counts. The antigen remains undetermined. This entry belongs to a study of CD8+CD57+ T cells in acquired aplastic anemia. Study summary: CD4+ and CD8+ cells, once sorted, gave DNA averaging 3.2 ug. General study results and limits: Almost 30 shared CD8+ CDR3s appeared highly expressed within patients' immunodominant clones.

Sequenced patients had shown CD8+CD57+ cell expansion by flow cytometry. The blood sampling took place in patients who had so far received no therapy. The CDR3 has 13 amino acids. Germline V CDR1 and CDR2: ENHRY, SYGVKD. Trimming pared 2 bases from V and 8 bases from J, leaving 10 bases between. The use of genomic DNA as template underpinned the TCR beta VDJ and CDR3 profiling. Each CDR3 protein gets one entry after TCRdb re-called the reads with MiXCR. The profile shows 160,000 or so distinct CDR3 sequences, over 70% of them singletons. The material sequenced was sorted CD4+, CD8+, or CD8+CD57+ T cells (not recorded which) from PBMCs. This chain joins TRBV10-3 and TRBJ2-1; D unclear. The TCR comes from a human donor with aplastic anemia. The CDR3 is CAISEAQRHEQFF. CDR3 sequence (DNA): TGTGCCATCAGTGAGGCTCAGCGCCATGAGCAGTTCTTC.